This T cell receptor beta chain was captured in a study of CD8+CD57+ T cells in acquired aplastic anemia. Study-wide context: When averaged, DNA from sorted CD4+ and CD8+ cells came to about 2.9 ug. Healthy donors had, on average, around 9.9 million reads for their CD4+ cells.

The germline V gene has CDR1 MDHEN and CDR2 SYDVKM. This CDR3 comprises 15 residues. Trimming took 6 bases from V and 2 from J, leaving 14 bases between them. TCR beta VDJ and CDR3 were profiled, and genomic DNA was the template. Using its own MiXCR run on the reads, TCRdb lists one record per CDR3 protein. The top ten hold more than 15% of the sample, which has approximately 170,000 distinct CDR3 sequences, roughly 56% seen once. The receptor was derived from a human donor in good health, serving as a control. The chain recombines TRBV28 with TRBJ1-3; no definite D call. Specimen: sorted CD4+, CD8+, or CD8+CD57+ T cells (not recorded which) from PBMCs. CDR3 sequence reads: CASSLVGSAGNTIYF. The CDR3 coding sequence is TGTGCCAGCAGCCTGGTAGGGTCGGCTGGAAACACCATATATTTT.